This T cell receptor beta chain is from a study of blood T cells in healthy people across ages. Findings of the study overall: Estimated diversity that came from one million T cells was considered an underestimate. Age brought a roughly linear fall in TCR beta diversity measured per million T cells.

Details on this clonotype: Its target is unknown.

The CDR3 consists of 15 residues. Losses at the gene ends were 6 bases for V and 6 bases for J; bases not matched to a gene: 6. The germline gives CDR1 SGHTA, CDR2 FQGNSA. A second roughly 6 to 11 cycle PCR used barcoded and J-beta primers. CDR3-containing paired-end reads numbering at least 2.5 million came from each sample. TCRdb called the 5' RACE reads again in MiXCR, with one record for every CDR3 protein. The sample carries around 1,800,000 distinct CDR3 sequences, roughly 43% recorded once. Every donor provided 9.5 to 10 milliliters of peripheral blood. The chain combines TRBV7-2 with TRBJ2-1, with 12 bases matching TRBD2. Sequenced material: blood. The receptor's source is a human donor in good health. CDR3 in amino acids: CASRGRLAGANEQFF. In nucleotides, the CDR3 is TGTGCCAGCAGGGGAAGACTAGCGGGAGCCAATGAGCAGTTCTTC. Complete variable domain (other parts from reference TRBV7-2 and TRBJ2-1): GAGVSQSPSNKVTEKGKDVELRCDPISGHTALYWYRQSLGQGLEFLIYFQGNSAPDKSGLPSDRFSAERTGGSVSTLTIQRTQQEDSAVYLCASRGRLAGANEQFFGPGTRLTVL.